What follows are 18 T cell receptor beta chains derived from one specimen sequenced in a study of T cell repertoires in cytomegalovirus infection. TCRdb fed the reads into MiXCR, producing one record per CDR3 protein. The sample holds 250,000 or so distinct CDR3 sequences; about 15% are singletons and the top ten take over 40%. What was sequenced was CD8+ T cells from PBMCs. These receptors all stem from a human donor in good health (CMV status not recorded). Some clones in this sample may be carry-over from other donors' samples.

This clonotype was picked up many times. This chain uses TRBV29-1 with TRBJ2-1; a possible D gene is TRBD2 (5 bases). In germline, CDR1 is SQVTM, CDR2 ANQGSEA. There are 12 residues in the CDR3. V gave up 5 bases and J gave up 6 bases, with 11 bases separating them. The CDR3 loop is CSVRIEGNEQFF. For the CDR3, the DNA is TGCAGCGTTCGGATCGAGGGCAATGAGCAGTTCTTC.

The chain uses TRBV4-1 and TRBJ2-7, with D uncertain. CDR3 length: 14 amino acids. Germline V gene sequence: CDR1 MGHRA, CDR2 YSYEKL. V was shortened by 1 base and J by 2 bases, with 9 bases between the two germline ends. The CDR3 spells CASSQVRGPYEQYF. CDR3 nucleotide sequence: TGCGCCAGCAGCCAAGTCCGCGGTCCCTACGAGCAGTACTTC.

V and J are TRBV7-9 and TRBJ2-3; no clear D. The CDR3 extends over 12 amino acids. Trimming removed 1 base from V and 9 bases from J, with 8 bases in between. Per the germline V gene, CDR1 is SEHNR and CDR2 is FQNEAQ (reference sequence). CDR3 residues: CASSLGQPTQYF. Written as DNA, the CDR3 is TGTGCCAGCAGCTTAGGGCAGCCAACGCAGTATTTT.

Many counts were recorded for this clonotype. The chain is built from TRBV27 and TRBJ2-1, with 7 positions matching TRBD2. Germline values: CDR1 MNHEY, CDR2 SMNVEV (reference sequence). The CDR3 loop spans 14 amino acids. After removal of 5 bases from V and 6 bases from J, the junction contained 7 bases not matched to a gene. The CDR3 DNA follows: TGTGCCAGCAGTCCTTCCGGGACTACCAATGAGCAGTTCTTC. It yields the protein CASSPSGTTNEQFF.

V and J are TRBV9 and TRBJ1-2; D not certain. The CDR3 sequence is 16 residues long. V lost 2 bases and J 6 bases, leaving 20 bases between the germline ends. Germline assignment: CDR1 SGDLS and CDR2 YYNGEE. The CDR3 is CASSVGSLGPYDGYTF. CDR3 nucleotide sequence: TGTGCCAGCAGCGTGGGCAGCCTCGGACCCTATGATGGCTACACCTTC.

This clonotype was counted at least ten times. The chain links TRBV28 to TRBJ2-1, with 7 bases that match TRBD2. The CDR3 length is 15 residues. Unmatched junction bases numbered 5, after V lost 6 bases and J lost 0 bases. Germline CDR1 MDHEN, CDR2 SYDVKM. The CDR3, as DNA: TGTGCCAGCAGGCGACTAGCCAACTCCTACAATGAGCAGTTCTTC. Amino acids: CASRRLANSYNEQFF.

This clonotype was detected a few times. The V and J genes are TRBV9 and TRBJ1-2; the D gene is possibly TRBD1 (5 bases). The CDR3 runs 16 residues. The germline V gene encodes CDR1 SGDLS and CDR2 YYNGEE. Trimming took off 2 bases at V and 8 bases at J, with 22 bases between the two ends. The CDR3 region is CASSVNPDRGEEGYTF. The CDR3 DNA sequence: TGTGCCAGCAGCGTTAACCCGGACCGGGGGGAGGAAGGCTACACCTTC.

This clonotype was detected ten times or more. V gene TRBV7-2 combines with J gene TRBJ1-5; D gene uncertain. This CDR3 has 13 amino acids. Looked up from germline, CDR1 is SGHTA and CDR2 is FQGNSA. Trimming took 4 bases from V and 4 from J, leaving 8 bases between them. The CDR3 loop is CASSSVINQPQHF. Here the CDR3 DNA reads TGTGCCAGCAGCTCCGTTATAAATCAGCCCCAGCATTTT. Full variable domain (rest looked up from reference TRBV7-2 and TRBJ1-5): GAGVSQSPSNKVTEKGKDVELRCDPISGHTALYWYRQSLGQGLEFLIYFQGNSAPDKSGLPSDRFSAERTGGSVSTLTIQRTQQEDSAVYLCASSSVINQPQHFGDGTRLSIL.

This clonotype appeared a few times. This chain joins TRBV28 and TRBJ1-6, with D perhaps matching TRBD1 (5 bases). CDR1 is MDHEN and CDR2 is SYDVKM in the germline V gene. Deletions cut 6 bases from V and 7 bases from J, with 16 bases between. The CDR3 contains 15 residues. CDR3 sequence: CASRRGDRGNSPLHF. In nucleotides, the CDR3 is TGTGCCAGCAGACGGGGGGACCGGGGGAATTCACCCCTCCACTTT.

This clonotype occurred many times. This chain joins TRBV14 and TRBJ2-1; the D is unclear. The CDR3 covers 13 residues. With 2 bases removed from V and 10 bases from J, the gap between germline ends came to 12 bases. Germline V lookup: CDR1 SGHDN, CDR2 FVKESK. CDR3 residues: CASSQLRVWEQFF. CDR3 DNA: TGTGCCAGCAGCCAACTACGGGTTTGGGAGCAGTTCTTC.

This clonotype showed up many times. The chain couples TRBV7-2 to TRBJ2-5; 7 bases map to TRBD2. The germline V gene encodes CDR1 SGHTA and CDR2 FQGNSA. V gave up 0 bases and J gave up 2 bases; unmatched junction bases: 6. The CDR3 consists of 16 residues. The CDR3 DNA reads TGTGCCAGCAGCTTAGCCGTCCCGGGGGGACAAGAGACCCAGTACTTC. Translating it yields CASSLAVPGGQETQYF.

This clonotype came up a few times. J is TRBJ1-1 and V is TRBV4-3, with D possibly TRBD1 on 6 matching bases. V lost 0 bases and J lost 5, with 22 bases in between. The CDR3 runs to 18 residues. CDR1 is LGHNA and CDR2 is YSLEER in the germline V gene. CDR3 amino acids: CASSQDLEVGRGETEAFF. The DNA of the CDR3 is TGCGCCAGCAGCCAAGATCTTGAGGTGGGCAGGGGAGAAACTGAAGCTTTCTTT.

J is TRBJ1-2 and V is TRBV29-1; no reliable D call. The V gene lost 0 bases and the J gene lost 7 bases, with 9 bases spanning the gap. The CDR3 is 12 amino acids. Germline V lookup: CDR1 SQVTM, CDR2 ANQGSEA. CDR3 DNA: TGCAGCGTTGAAGATCCAGGTCGTGGCTACACCTTC. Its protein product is CSVEDPGRGYTF.

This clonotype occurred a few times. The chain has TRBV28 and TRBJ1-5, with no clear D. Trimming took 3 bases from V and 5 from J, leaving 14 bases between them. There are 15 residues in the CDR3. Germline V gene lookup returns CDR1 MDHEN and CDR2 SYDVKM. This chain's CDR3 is CASSFGPSPYQPQHF. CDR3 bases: TGTGCCAGCAGTTTCGGACCCTCCCCTTATCAGCCCCAGCATTTT.

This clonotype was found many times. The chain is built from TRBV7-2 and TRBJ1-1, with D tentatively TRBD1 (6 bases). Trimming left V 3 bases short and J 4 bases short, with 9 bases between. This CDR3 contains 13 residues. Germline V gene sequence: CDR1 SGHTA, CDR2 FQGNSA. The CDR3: CASSFRGGTEAFF. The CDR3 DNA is TGTGCCAGCAGCTTTAGGGGGGGCACTGAAGCTTTCTTT.

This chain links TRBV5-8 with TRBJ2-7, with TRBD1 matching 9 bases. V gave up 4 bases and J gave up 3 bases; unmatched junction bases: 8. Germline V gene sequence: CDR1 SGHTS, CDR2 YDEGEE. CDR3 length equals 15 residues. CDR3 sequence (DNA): TGTGCCAGCAGCCTGAGACAGGGGGAGGGCTACGAGCAGTACTTC. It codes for CASSLRQGEGYEQYF.

The CDR3 DNA sequence: TGTGCCAGTAGCCCCCAAGGGTGGGATGGGTACAATGAGCAGTTCTTC. Its protein product is CASSPQGWDGYNEQFF. This sequence joins TRBV19 and TRBJ2-1, with D unresolved. CDR1 is LNHDA and CDR2 is SQIVND in the germline V gene (reference sequence). The V gene lost 6 bases and the J gene lost 4 bases, with 19 bases spanning the gap. CDR3 size: 16 residues.

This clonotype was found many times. The CDR3 loop is CASSPGTVNSNQPQHF. CDR3 DNA sequence: TGTGCCAGCAGCCCGGGGACGGTCAATAGCAATCAGCCCCAGCATTTT. The chain links TRBV7-2 to TRBJ1-5; the D gene is possibly TRBD1 (5 bases). CDR1 is SGHTA and CDR2 is FQGNSA in the germline V gene. This CDR3 is 16 amino acids long. V was clipped by 5 bases and J by 0 bases, with 14 bases between them.